This T cell receptor beta chain was profiled in a study of blood T cell repertoires in COVID-19. The table came from immunoSEQ multiplex PCR; TCRdb's copy has only in-frame clones and leaves some out. The sample shows 180,000 or so clones, 65% to 90% of them seen only once. Trimming removed 3 bases from V and 4 bases from J; junction bases left unmatched: 9. The germline V gene encodes CDR1 SGHKS and CDR2 YYEKEE (reference sequence). This CDR3 has 15 amino acids. The specimen was peripheral blood. The receptor's source is a man aged 55 to 70 with acute or convalescent COVID-19. The genes are TRBV5-5 and TRBJ1-1, with 7 bases aligning to TRBD1. The CDR3 loop is CASSSTTGVITEAFF. As DNA, the CDR3 is TGTGCCAGCAGCTCTACCACAGGGGTAATCACTGAAGCTTTCTTT.